This T cell receptor beta chain was recovered during a study of cytomegalovirus exposure and HLA in healthy donors. For the study at large: One earlier analysis, a look at 200 million or so T cells, found around 110 million unique TCR beta sequences. The study, taken as a whole, reports: Productive rates of about 87% or about 30% were seen for most TCR beta V segments in an earlier analysis.

Worth noting for this clone: Antigen specificity is unknown.

The CDR3 totals 14 residues. J was trimmed by 0 bases and V by 6 bases; bases with no gene match: 3. Germline V gives CDR1 SGHDN, CDR2 FVKESK. PCR employed 60 Vbeta and 13 Jbeta primers. The method was immunoSEQ multiplex PCR; TCRdb's version includes in-frame clones alone and lacks a portion of them. The table lists hundreds of thousands of clones, less than 85% of them singletons. The clonotype comes from a man younger than 35 in good health and CMV-seronegative. The chain employs TRBV14 and TRBJ2-3, with 7 bases aligning to TRBD2. The source material was PBMCs. The CDR3: CASRMGGSTDTQYF. In DNA form, the CDR3 reads TGTGCCAGCAGAATGGGGGGGAGCACAGATACGCAGTATTTT.